The rows below give T cell receptor beta chains drawn from one sample of a study of blood T cells in healthy people across ages. TCRdb fed the 5' RACE reads into MiXCR, producing one record per CDR3 protein. The table has over a million distinct CDR3 sequences, around 43% seen once. The sample taken for sequencing was blood. Receptors were obtained from a woman aged 55-69 years in good health. Both conserved end residues are part of each CDR3. A D gene is named only where the DNA matches it firmly. Some rows have no size entry. The others give once, few or many, or a class for an expanded clone.

d_call: NA
v_call: TRBV15
clone_size: few
j_call: TRBJ1-2
cdr3_nt: TGTGCCACCAGCCTTGGACAGAGCTATGGCTACACCTTC
cdr3_aa: CATSLGQSYGYTF

d_call: NA
v_call: TRBV27
clone_size: NA
j_call: TRBJ2-4
cdr3_nt: TGTGCCAGCAGTTTCCTCCGTTCGGGACAAACGCATAGGGAGCAGTACTTC
cdr3_aa: CASSFLRSGQTHREQYF

d_call: TRBD2
v_call: TRBV4-1
clone_size: once
j_call: TRBJ2-3
cdr3_nt: TGCGCCAGCAGCCAAGACCTCGCTAGCGGTGGCACAGATACGCAGTATTTT
cdr3_aa: CASSQDLASGGTDTQYF

d_call: NA
v_call: TRBV20-1
clone_size: NA
j_call: TRBJ1-1
cdr3_nt: TGCAGTGCTAGCCCAGGAACGGGGGCGGCGGGTGAAGCTTTCTTT
cdr3_aa: CSASPGTGAAGEAFF

d_call: NA
v_call: TRBV9
clone_size: NA
j_call: TRBJ2-2
cdr3_nt: TGTGCCAGCAGCGTAGAGGGCGGGGAGCTGTTTTTT
cdr3_aa: CASSVEGGELFF

d_call: NA
v_call: TRBV3-1
clone_size: NA
j_call: TRBJ2-7
cdr3_nt: TGTGCCAGCAGCCAAGGTCTGAAACAGTACTTC
cdr3_aa: CASSQGLKQYF

d_call: NA
v_call: TRBV6-5
clone_size: NA
j_call: TRBJ2-3
cdr3_nt: TGTGCCAGCACAGAGGGGGATACGCAGTATTTT
cdr3_aa: CASTEGDTQYF

d_call: NA
v_call: TRBV7-9
clone_size: NA
j_call: TRBJ1-5
cdr3_nt: TGTGCCAGCAGCTTCCCGCAGAGCACGTATAGCAATCAGCCCCAGCATTTT
cdr3_aa: CASSFPQSTYSNQPQHF

d_call: NA
v_call: TRBV20-1
clone_size: NA
j_call: TRBJ2-3
cdr3_nt: TGCAGTGCCCCTCGAGGACTGGACACAGATACGCAGTATTTT
cdr3_aa: CSAPRGLDTDTQYF

d_call: NA
v_call: TRBV21-1
clone_size: NA
j_call: TRBJ2-2
cdr3_nt: TGTGCCAGCCTCGGGAGGGGGATCGGGGAGCTGTTTTTT
cdr3_aa: CASLGRGIGELFF

d_call: NA
v_call: TRBV10-3
clone_size: once
j_call: TRBJ2-3
cdr3_nt: TGTGCCGGCGGCGGGTCTAGCGCAGATACGCAGTATTTT
cdr3_aa: CAGGGSSADTQYF

d_call: NA
v_call: TRBV9
clone_size: NA
j_call: TRBJ1-1
cdr3_nt: TGTGCCAGCAGCGAGGATGGCGGGGGCTGGTACACTGAAGCTTTCTTT
cdr3_aa: CASSEDGGGWYTEAFF

d_call: NA
v_call: TRBV30
clone_size: NA
j_call: TRBJ1-2
cdr3_nt: TGTGCCCGAACGGGCGATTCCTATGGCTACACCTTC
cdr3_aa: CARTGDSYGYTF

d_call: TRBD1
v_call: TRBV4-2
clone_size: NA
j_call: TRBJ2-4
cdr3_nt: TGTGCCAGCAGCCAAGAAGGGGACAGGGGGAAAAACATTCAGTACTTC
cdr3_aa: CASSQEGDRGKNIQYF

d_call: TRBD1
v_call: TRBV15
clone_size: once
j_call: TRBJ2-1
cdr3_nt: TGTGCCACCAGTCCTTCTCCCGGGACAGCTCTCTACGAGCAGTTCTTC
cdr3_aa: CATSPSPGTALYEQFF

d_call: NA
v_call: TRBV27
clone_size: few
j_call: TRBJ2-1
cdr3_nt: TGTGCCAGCAGTTTTCGCAGGGACCCGTCCTACAATGAGCAGTTCTTC
cdr3_aa: CASSFRRDPSYNEQFF

d_call: NA
v_call: TRBV20-1
clone_size: few
j_call: TRBJ2-7
cdr3_nt: TGCAGTGCCCAACAGAGTGGGCCGTCCGCCTACGAGCAGTACTTC
cdr3_aa: CSAQQSGPSAYEQYF

d_call: NA
v_call: TRBV19
clone_size: NA
j_call: TRBJ1-5
cdr3_nt: TGTGCCAGTAGTATACTCGACAGACTGAATCAGCCCCAGCATTTT
cdr3_aa: CASSILDRLNQPQHF

d_call: TRBD1
v_call: TRBV7-3
clone_size: few
j_call: TRBJ2-1
cdr3_nt: TGTGCCAGCAGCGGACAGGGCAGAAATGAGCAGTTCTTC
cdr3_aa: CASSGQGRNEQFF

d_call: NA
v_call: TRBV6-5
clone_size: few
j_call: TRBJ1-2
cdr3_nt: TGTGCCAGCAGTTACTCGTCGGGTTCCTATGGCTACACCTTC
cdr3_aa: CASSYSSGSYGYTF

d_call: TRBD2
v_call: TRBV9
clone_size: few
j_call: TRBJ2-7
cdr3_nt: TGTGCCAGCAGCCCGGGGAAGCGGGAGGGCCGTGGCTACGAGCAGTACTTC
cdr3_aa: CASSPGKREGRGYEQYF

d_call: NA
v_call: TRBV27
clone_size: NA
j_call: TRBJ1-2
cdr3_nt: TGTGCCAGCAGACCTCGTGGGGAGTGGTATGGCTACACCTTC
cdr3_aa: CASRPRGEWYGYTF

d_call: NA
v_call: TRBV27
clone_size: few
j_call: TRBJ2-3
cdr3_nt: TGTGCCAGCACCCTCCTCCGGGGGTCAGATACGCAGTATTTT
cdr3_aa: CASTLLRGSDTQYF

d_call: NA
v_call: TRBV5-1
clone_size: NA
j_call: TRBJ2-3
cdr3_nt: TGCGCCAGCAGCGGAGTTGGGAGGGGGAGAGAAGTGACAGATACGCAGTATTTT
cdr3_aa: CASSGVGRGREVTDTQYF

d_call: NA
v_call: TRBV20-1
clone_size: few
j_call: TRBJ2-4
cdr3_nt: TGCAGTGCTAAACAGGGCCCTCTAGCCAAAAACATTCAGTACTTC
cdr3_aa: CSAKQGPLAKNIQYF

d_call: NA
v_call: TRBV30
clone_size: NA
j_call: TRBJ2-5
cdr3_nt: TGTGCCTGGAGTGTACAGTCGGTTGGGCGGGAGACCCAGTACTTC
cdr3_aa: CAWSVQSVGRETQYF

d_call: NA
v_call: TRBV25-1
clone_size: NA
j_call: TRBJ1-3
cdr3_nt: TGTGCCAGCAGTCCTAACGAGGGGATCTCTGGAAACACCATATATTTT
cdr3_aa: CASSPNEGISGNTIYF

d_call: NA
v_call: TRBV2
clone_size: NA
j_call: TRBJ2-3
cdr3_nt: TGTGCCAGCAGGCCCCCCGGGGGGCGAGGCACAGATACGCAGTATTTT
cdr3_aa: CASRPPGGRGTDTQYF

d_call: TRBD2
v_call: TRBV10-3
clone_size: NA
j_call: TRBJ2-7
cdr3_nt: TGTGCCATCAGTGATGGCCCCGGGGGGGCGGGAGAGCAGTACTTC
cdr3_aa: CAISDGPGGAGEQYF

d_call: NA
v_call: TRBV10-2
clone_size: once
j_call: TRBJ1-1
cdr3_nt: TGCGCCAGCAGTGATCCCATTACCACTGAAGCTTTCTTT
cdr3_aa: CASSDPITTEAFF

d_call: TRBD2
v_call: TRBV2
clone_size: NA
j_call: TRBJ2-3
cdr3_nt: TGTGCCAGCATTGGCGGGAGGGCCATGATAACAGATACGCAGTATTTT
cdr3_aa: CASIGGRAMITDTQYF

d_call: TRBD1
v_call: TRBV27
clone_size: NA
j_call: TRBJ2-5
cdr3_nt: TGTGCCAGCAGTTGGGGACAGGATGGTAAAGACTGTTTGGAGCAGTACTTC
cdr3_aa: CASSWGQDGKDCLEQYF

d_call: TRBD1
v_call: TRBV12-3/TRBV12-4
clone_size: NA
j_call: TRBJ1-2
cdr3_nt: TGTGCCAGCAGTTTAGCGCTGCCCAGGGGGACCGGCTACACCTTC
cdr3_aa: CASSLALPRGTGYTF

d_call: NA
v_call: TRBV20-1
clone_size: NA
j_call: TRBJ2-3
cdr3_nt: TGCAGTGCTACGGACAGCCGGACTAGCACAGATACGCAGTATTTT
cdr3_aa: CSATDSRTSTDTQYF

d_call: NA
v_call: TRBV29-1
clone_size: NA
j_call: TRBJ2-7
cdr3_nt: TGCAGCGTTGAAGGGTCAGGGCGGTACGAGCAGTACTTC
cdr3_aa: CSVEGSGRYEQYF

d_call: TRBD2
v_call: TRBV25-1
clone_size: NA
j_call: TRBJ2-7
cdr3_nt: TGTGCCAGCAGTGAATCGGTAGCGGGAGTCCACGAGCAGTACTTC
cdr3_aa: CASSESVAGVHEQYF

d_call: NA
v_call: TRBV12-5
clone_size: few
j_call: TRBJ2-1
cdr3_nt: TGTGCTAGTGGTTCGGACTTGACCAATGAGCAGTTCTTC
cdr3_aa: CASGSDLTNEQFF

d_call: TRBD2
v_call: TRBV20-1
clone_size: few
j_call: TRBJ2-1
cdr3_nt: TGCAGTGCTAGCCGGGAGGCCCAATACAATGAGCAGTTCTTC
cdr3_aa: CSASREAQYNEQFF

d_call: TRBD2
v_call: TRBV5-1
clone_size: few
j_call: TRBJ2-1
cdr3_nt: TGCGCCAGCAGCTCCGGGAGGAGCGCCTACAATGAGCAGTTCTTC
cdr3_aa: CASSSGRSAYNEQFF

d_call: TRBD2
v_call: TRBV20-1
clone_size: NA
j_call: TRBJ2-1
cdr3_nt: TGCAGTGCTAGAAGTTATAGCGGGGAGTCTAACAATGAGCAGTTCTTC
cdr3_aa: CSARSYSGESNNEQFF

d_call: NA
v_call: TRBV4-1
clone_size: NA
j_call: TRBJ2-7
cdr3_nt: TGCGCCAGCAGCCCGGGCGGGACAGCCTACGAGCGGTACTTC
cdr3_aa: CASSPGGTAYERYF

d_call: NA
v_call: TRBV11-2
clone_size: NA
j_call: TRBJ2-1
cdr3_nt: TGTGCCAGCAGCTTAGGCACGACAGAGCACAATGAGCAGTTCTTC
cdr3_aa: CASSLGTTEHNEQFF

d_call: TRBD1
v_call: TRBV28
clone_size: NA
j_call: TRBJ2-1
cdr3_nt: TGTGCCAGCACCCAGGGACAGTCATTTGGGACCCAGTTCTTC
cdr3_aa: CASTQGQSFGTQFF

d_call: NA
v_call: TRBV18
clone_size: NA
j_call: TRBJ1-5
cdr3_nt: TGTGCCAGCTCGCCGAGTGGGGGACCTTCACAGCCCCAGCATTTT
cdr3_aa: CASSPSGGPSQPQHF

d_call: TRBD2
v_call: TRBV6-2/TRBV6-3
clone_size: few
j_call: TRBJ2-3
cdr3_nt: TGTGCCAGCAGACGCACTAGCGCTAATACGCAGTATTTT
cdr3_aa: CASRRTSANTQYF

d_call: NA
v_call: TRBV7-2
clone_size: NA
j_call: TRBJ2-3
cdr3_nt: TGTGCCAGCAGCTTTGGCGGGTCACAAAAGGAGTATTTT
cdr3_aa: CASSFGGSQKEYF

d_call: TRBD2
v_call: TRBV20-1
clone_size: NA
j_call: TRBJ2-7
cdr3_nt: TGCAGTGCTAGCGCCGGGAGGGGTGGCTACGAGCAGTACTTC
cdr3_aa: CSASAGRGGYEQYF

d_call: NA
v_call: TRBV27
clone_size: NA
j_call: TRBJ2-5
cdr3_nt: TGTGCCAGCAGTTTAGGAGGGTATTCTGAGACCCAGTACTTC
cdr3_aa: CASSLGGYSETQYF

d_call: TRBD2
v_call: TRBV4-2
clone_size: NA
j_call: TRBJ2-3
cdr3_nt: TGTGCCAGCAGCCAAGACCGGACTAGCGGGAGGATCACAGATACGCAGTATTTT
cdr3_aa: CASSQDRTSGRITDTQYF

d_call: NA
v_call: TRBV7-9
clone_size: NA
j_call: TRBJ2-6
cdr3_nt: TGTGCCAGCAGCGCAGGAAGAGCGGGCCTTCGCTCTGGGGCCAACGTCCTGACTTTC
cdr3_aa: CASSAGRAGLRSGANVLTF

d_call: TRBD2
v_call: TRBV27
clone_size: many
j_call: TRBJ2-7
cdr3_nt: TGTGCCAGCAGTCTCAGACTAGCGGCCTACGAGCAGTACTTC
cdr3_aa: CASSLRLAAYEQYF

d_call: NA
v_call: TRBV5-1
clone_size: NA
j_call: TRBJ2-1
cdr3_nt: TGCGCCAGCAGCTTGTTAGGGACACACAATGAGCAGTTCTTC
cdr3_aa: CASSLLGTHNEQFF

d_call: TRBD1
v_call: TRBV29-1
clone_size: many
j_call: TRBJ2-5
cdr3_nt: TGCAGCGTCGATATGCCCCAGGGGGAAGAAGAGACCCAGTACTTC
cdr3_aa: CSVDMPQGEEETQYF

d_call: NA
v_call: TRBV27
clone_size: NA
j_call: TRBJ2-7
cdr3_nt: TGTGCCAGCAGTTTAACCGTGACACAAAACTACGAGCAGTACTTC
cdr3_aa: CASSLTVTQNYEQYF

d_call: TRBD1
v_call: TRBV6-1
clone_size: NA
j_call: TRBJ2-1
cdr3_nt: TGTGCCAGCAGGAGTCCCGGGACAGGACACAATGAGCAGTTCTTC
cdr3_aa: CASRSPGTGHNEQFF

d_call: NA
v_call: TRBV28
clone_size: NA
j_call: TRBJ1-1
cdr3_nt: TGTGCCAGCAGTGCCGGGACAACGAACACTGAAGCTTTCTTT
cdr3_aa: CASSAGTTNTEAFF

d_call: NA
v_call: TRBV3-1
clone_size: many
j_call: TRBJ2-5
cdr3_nt: TGTGCCAGCAGCCAAACTGGGGATCAGGAGACCCAGTACTTC
cdr3_aa: CASSQTGDQETQYF

d_call: TRBD2
v_call: TRBV20-1
clone_size: NA
j_call: TRBJ2-1
cdr3_nt: TGCAGTGCTTCTCCTTTAAGACTAGCGGGAGATGAGCAGTTCTTC
cdr3_aa: CSASPLRLAGDEQFF